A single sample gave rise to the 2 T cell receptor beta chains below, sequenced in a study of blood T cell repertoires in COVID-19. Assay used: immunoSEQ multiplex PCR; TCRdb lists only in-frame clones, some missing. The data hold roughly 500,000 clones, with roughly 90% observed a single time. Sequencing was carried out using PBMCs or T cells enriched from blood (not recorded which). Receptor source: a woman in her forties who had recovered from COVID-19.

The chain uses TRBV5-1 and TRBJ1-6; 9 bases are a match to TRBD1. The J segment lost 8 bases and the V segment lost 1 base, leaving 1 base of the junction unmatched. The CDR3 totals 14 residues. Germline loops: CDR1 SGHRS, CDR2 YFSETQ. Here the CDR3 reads CASSLTGGYSPLHF. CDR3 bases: TGCGCCAGCAGCTTGACAGGGGGCTATTCACCCCTCCACTTT.

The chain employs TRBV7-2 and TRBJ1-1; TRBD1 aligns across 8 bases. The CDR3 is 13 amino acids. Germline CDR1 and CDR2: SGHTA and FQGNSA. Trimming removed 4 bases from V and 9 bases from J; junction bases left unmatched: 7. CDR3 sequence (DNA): TGTGCCAGCAGCTCAGACCGGACAGGGAAAGCTTTCTTT. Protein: CASSSDRTGKAFF.